The sequence of this T cell receptor (beta chain) was determined in a study of CD8+ T cells in alopecia areata. Study results and limitations: An increase in clonality over normal scalp was evident in lesional scalp, especially alopecia totalis/universalis. Scalp clonality, along with expanded CD8+ clones among the top 100, was significantly decreased by tofacitinib.

Indicated treatment: oral pan-JAK inhibitor, 5-10 mg twice daily. As part of sample collection, lesional scalp punch biopsies and peripheral blood were taken from alopecia areata patients. TCR sequencing used cDNA made by reverse transcription of extracted RNA. The table came from immunoSEQ multiplex PCR; TCRdb's copy has only in-frame clones and leaves some out. The table lists 150,000 to 200,000 clones, around 60% of them singletons. Germline V lookup: CDR1 SGHRS, CDR2 YFSETQ. Trimming took 5 bases from V and 3 from J, leaving 12 bases between them. The length of the CDR3 is 14 residues. This clone was found a few times. Its antigen is unknown. The same CDR3 is also encoded by other DNA sequences in this sample.

This receptor was obtained from a human donor with alopecia areata. V and J are TRBV5-1 and TRBJ1-5, with TRBD1 as a possible D gene (6 bases). The sequenced sample was CD4+ T cells sorted from blood, obtained at week 4, from a patient treated with tofacitinib. The CDR3 bases are TGCGCCAGCAGTCTATCAGGGGACAATCAGCCCCAGCATTTT. Its translation is CASSLSGDNQPQHF.